This is a list of T cell receptor beta chains from one sample in a study of naive and memory T cell subsets. TCRdb fed the UMI-ligation and nested PCR reads into MiXCR, producing one record per CDR3 protein. This sample has about 140,000 distinct CDR3 sequences; about 20% occur once, and the top ten carry approximately 0.63%. The sequenced material came from naive CD8+ T cells from blood. The receptors derive from a human donor in good health. Each CDR3 is given with its conserved first and last residue.

j_gene,v_gene,CDR3aa
TRBJ2-7,TRBV7-2,CASSFLQGREQYF
TRBJ2-7,TRBV6-1,CASSDLSTGGYEQYF
TRBJ2-7,TRBV28,CASRSHRGTGYEQYF
TRBJ2-7,TRBV28,CASSFASGPQVQYF
TRBJ2-7,TRBV20-1,CSASPLGGEEYF
TRBJ1-1,TRBV6-6,CASSPGFLAMNTEAFF
TRBJ1-2,TRBV5-1,CASSDSEDSTLHGYTF
TRBJ1-1,TRBV5-6,CASSSPALGAHF
TRBJ2-7,TRBV29-1,CSAPGDRADEQYF
TRBJ2-1,TRBV3-1,CASSQAGLAENNEQFF
TRBJ1-6,TRBV12-3/TRBV12-4,CASSLPDLNSPLHF
TRBJ2-7,TRBV6-6,CASSYEGFSYEQYF
TRBJ2-5,TRBV6-6,CASSYSEGIQETQYF
TRBJ2-7,TRBV4-1,CASSQSPYEQYF
TRBJ2-7,TRBV9,CDSSVTGATYEQYF
TRBJ2-1,TRBV4-1,CASSQNLAGGPYEQFF
TRBJ1-5,TRBV6-1,CASSDLGPDQPQHF
TRBJ2-1,TRBV20-1,CSANGDRGSYNEQFF
TRBJ2-7,TRBV15,CATSRGGGSEGYEQYF
TRBJ2-1,TRBV14,CASSQMGLETPPAQFEQFF
TRBJ1-2,TRBV29-1,CSVEDLGKGDYGYTF
TRBJ2-7,TRBV4-1,CASSQTPRDRGDEQYF
TRBJ2-7,TRBV7-2,CASSLGPVPYEQYF
TRBJ1-2,TRBV28,CASTTGSNYGYTF
TRBJ1-1,TRBV12-3/TRBV12-4,CASSWDAEAFF
TRBJ2-7,TRBV28,CASSFRGRIYEQYF
TRBJ2-5,TRBV6-2/TRBV6-3,CASTEDQETQYF
TRBJ2-5,TRBV20-1,CSARVGETQYF